This TCR beta chain was identified during a study of cytomegalovirus exposure and HLA in healthy donors. CDR1 SQVTM and CDR2 ANQGSEA come from the germline V gene. Trimming took 7 bases from V and 4 from J; bases not matched to a gene: 6. This CDR3 is built from 13 residues. Produced via immunoSEQ multiplex PCR; TCRdb's table is partial and in-frame only. This sample has about 150,000 clones, with over 90% found just once. This sequence joins TRBV29-1 and TRBJ2-5, with 10 bases matching TRBD1. Specimen: PBMCs. The TCR sequence derives from a man younger than 35 in good health and CMV-seropositive. The CDR3 reads CSGGQGRGETQYF. The CDR3 nucleotides read TGCAGCGGGGGACAGGGGAGGGGAGAGACCCAGTACTTC.